The 18 T cell receptor beta chains below were found in one sample sequenced in a study of blood T cell repertoires in COVID-19. This table comes from immunoSEQ multiplex PCR, and its TCRdb copy is limited to in-frame clones, with some not included. The data show approximately 170,000 clones, 90% seen once. Sequences were obtained from peripheral blood. Every receptor here comes from a man between 60 and 75 years old with active or convalescent COVID-19.

As to this clone: Other DNA sequences in this sample translate to the same CDR3. This chain connects TRBV6-5 to TRBJ1-6; no clear D. The germline V gene has CDR1 MNHEY and CDR2 SVGAGI. Trimming removed 0 bases at V and 7 bases at J, with 7 bases between. CDR3 length: 14 residues. This chain's CDR3 is CASSYSARNSPLHF. Written as DNA, the CDR3 is TGTGCCAGCAGTTACTCCGCCAGAAATTCACCCCTCCACTTT.

The chain joins TRBV28 to TRBJ2-3, with 12 bases identical to TRBD2. Per the germline V gene, CDR1 is MDHEN and CDR2 is SYDVKM. This CDR3 comprises 14 residues. With 4 bases clipped from V and 14 bases from J, the junction kept 10 bases outside the gene matches. The CDR3 reads CASSSSGGALEPYF. CDR3 in DNA: TGTGCCAGCAGTTCTAGCGGGGGGGCTTTAGAGCCGTATTTT.

The chain employs TRBV12-5 and TRBJ1-4, with 8 bases fitting TRBD1. Germline loops: CDR1 LGHNT, CDR2 FRNRAP. The CDR3 is 16 amino acids. Germline trimming cut 0 bases from V and 5 bases from J; bases unmatched to any gene: 5. Written as DNA, the CDR3 is TGTGCTAGTGGTTTGGTACAAAGACAGGGGAATGAAAAACTGTTTTTT. It yields the protein CASGLVQRQGNEKLFF.

The genes are TRBV18 and TRBJ2-1; D unresolved. Trimming removed 1 base at V and 3 bases at J, with 10 bases between. In germline, CDR1 is KGHSH, CDR2 LQKENI. CDR3 length: 15 residues. The CDR3 DNA reads as TGTGCCAGCTCACCACTATCCACAGACTACAATGAGCAGTTCTTC. Its protein is CASSPLSTDYNEQFF. Using reference TRBV18 and TRBJ2-1 for the parts outside the CDR3, the full variable domain is NAGVMQNPRHLVRRRGQEARLRCSPMKGHSHVYWYRQLPEEGLKFMVYLQKENIIDESGMPKERFSAEFPKEGPSILRIQQVVRGDSAAYFCASSPLSTDYNEQFFGPGTRLTVL.

The chain is built from TRBV5-4 and TRBJ2-1, with 12 nucleotides matching TRBD2. The V segment lost 0 bases and the J segment 7 bases; nucleotides outside the gene matches: 5. The V gene's germline CDR1 is SGHNT and CDR2 YYREEE (reference sequence). The CDR3 has 16 amino acids. The CDR3 here is CASSLEASGGANEQFF. DNA for the CDR3: TGTGCCAGCAGCTTGGAGGCTAGCGGGGGGGCAAATGAGCAGTTCTTC.

This clone appeared a few times. The genes are TRBV7-9 and TRBJ2-1, with 11 bases fitting TRBD2. CDR1 is SEHNR and CDR2 is FQNEAQ in the germline V gene (reference sequence). The CDR3 contains 17 residues. V lost 5 bases and J lost 0; bases outside the gene matches: 6. The CDR3 nucleotides are TGTGCCAGCAGCCCCCGGGGACTAGCGGACTCCTACAATGAGCAGTTCTTC. Protein product: CASSPRGLADSYNEQFF. Looking up the rest from reference TRBV7-9 and TRBJ2-1 gives the full variable domain: DTGVSQNPRHKITKRGQNVTFRCDPISEHNRLYWYRQTLGQGPEFLTYFQNEAQLEKSRLLSDRFSAERPKGSFSTLEIQRTEQGDSAMYLCASSPRGLADSYNEQFFGPGTRLTVL.

The chain combines TRBV12-3 or TRBV12-4 with TRBJ1-4; D is uncertain. V was pared by 3 bases and J by 8 bases, with 4 bases between. The CDR3 sequence is 11 residues long. CDR3 in DNA: TGTGCCAGCAGTTTCCGGGAAAAACTGTTTTTT. Protein sequence: CASSFREKLFF.

The J gene is TRBJ1-2, the V gene TRBV9; D gene ambiguous. In germline, CDR1 is SGDLS, CDR2 YYNGEE. V lost 0 bases, J lost 5 bases, and 8 bases lay in between. CDR3 length: 13 residues. The chain's CDR3 is CASSVAVGYGYTF. The CDR3 DNA reads TGTGCCAGCAGCGTAGCTGTCGGGTATGGCTACACCTTC.

The V and J genes are TRBV3-1 (or the pseudogene TRBV3-2) and TRBJ2-7, with unresolved D. With 2 bases removed from V and 4 bases from J, the gap between germline ends came to 6 bases. The CDR3 runs 12 residues. Germline V CDR1 and CDR2: LGHDT, YNNKEL (reference sequence). The CDR3 loop reads CASSQTSYEQYF. CDR3 nucleotide sequence: TGTGCCAGCAGCCAAACATCATACGAGCAGTACTTC.

This clone has just one count. V is TRBV18 and J is TRBJ2-7; 8 bases agree with TRBD1. V lost 0 bases and J lost 7; bases outside the gene matches: 5. Germline loops: CDR1 KGHSH, CDR2 LQKENI. The CDR3 runs to 14 residues. The CDR3 nucleotides read TGTGCCAGCTCACCACCGGCAGGGGGCATTGAGCAGTACTTC. Translation gives CASSPPAGGIEQYF.

J is TRBJ1-2 and V is TRBV5-4, with D perhaps TRBD1 (6 bases). Trimming removed 2 bases from V and 2 bases from J, with 19 bases in between. The CDR3 consists of 17 residues. Germline V gene data show CDR1 as SGHNT and CDR2 as YYREEE (reference sequence). CDR3 sequence: CASSLPPQVGANYGYTF. The CDR3 DNA follows: TGTGCCAGCAGCTTACCCCCCCAGGTGGGGGCGAACTATGGCTACACCTTC. The full variable domain, in which reference TRBV5-4 and TRBJ1-2 provide the parts outside the CDR3, is ETGVTQSPTHLIKTRGQQVTLRCSSQSGHNTVSWYQQALGQGPQFIFQYYREEENGRGNFPPRFSGLQFPNYSSELNVNALELDDSALYLCASSLPPQVGANYGYTFGSGTRLTVV.

The rearrangement joins TRBV20-1 to TRBJ2-3; 7 nucleotides line up with TRBD2. This CDR3 contains 15 residues. Germline V CDR1 and CDR2: DFQATT, SNEGSKA (reference sequence). The J segment lost 0 bases and the V segment lost 3 bases, leaving 6 bases of the junction unmatched. CDR3 coding DNA: TGCAGTGCTAGTGGGCTAGCGGCTAGCACAGATACGCAGTATTTT. Its protein product is CSASGLAASTDTQYF.

In its sample, this clone was seen once. The chain has TRBV5-1 and TRBJ1-1; TRBD1 might be the D (5 bases). CDR1 SGHRS and CDR2 YFSETQ come from the germline V gene. The CDR3 has 13 amino acids. Trimming removed 3 bases from V and 7 bases from J, with 13 bases in between. The chain's CDR3 is CASSSQEGFEAFF. DNA for the CDR3: TGCGCCAGCAGCTCTCAGGAGGGGTTTGAAGCTTTCTTT.

The chain is built from TRBV2 and TRBJ2-7; 12 positions match TRBD2. There are 15 residues in the CDR3. J was trimmed by 5 bases and V by 1 base; bases with no gene match: 3. The V gene's germline CDR1 is SNHLY and CDR2 FYNNEI. CDR3 coding DNA: TGTGCCAGCAGTGAAGGACTAGCGGGAGTCGACGAGCAGTACTTC. Protein sequence: CASSEGLAGVDEQYF.

This chain joins TRBV5-1 and TRBJ2-2; 11 nucleotides agree with TRBD1. V was clipped by 4 bases and J by 4 bases; unmatched bases: 6. The CDR3 extends over 16 amino acids. The germline V gene encodes CDR1 SGHRS and CDR2 YFSETQ. The CDR3 nucleotides are TGCGCCAGCAGCGGGACCGGGACAGGGGGCACCGGGGAGCTGTTTTTT. Its translation is CASSGTGTGGTGELFF.

V gene TRBV5-5 combines with J gene TRBJ1-2; possible D gene TRBD1, 5 bases. CDR3 length: 16 residues. The V gene lost 4 bases and the J gene lost 5 bases, with 21 bases spanning the gap. Germline CDR1 reads SGHKS; CDR2 reads YYEKEE (reference sequence). Here the CDR3 DNA reads TGTGCCAGCAGCCGATCAGCGGGGGTTGCTAGTTATGGCTACACCTTC. Translation: CASSRSAGVASYGYTF.

The chain recombines TRBV9 with TRBJ2-3; tentative D call: TRBD1 (6 bases). There are 15 residues in the CDR3. Trimming left V 3 bases short and J 0 bases short, with 11 bases between. In germline, CDR1 is SGDLS, CDR2 YYNGEE. CDR3 residues: CASSAYQGSTDTQYF. The CDR3 DNA reads TGTGCCAGCAGCGCATATCAGGGGAGCACAGATACGCAGTATTTT.

V is TRBV10-1 and J is TRBJ1-1; D is ambiguous. The CDR3 loop spans 13 amino acids. V was trimmed by 6 bases and J by 0 bases, leaving 8 bases between them. CDR1 WNHNN and CDR2 SYGVQD come from the germline V gene (reference sequence). In DNA, the CDR3 is TGCGCCAGCAGGGTCGAGCTGAACACTGAAGCTTTCTTT. Its translation is CASRVELNTEAFF.